This TCR beta chain was sequenced in a study of cytotoxic CD8 clonotypes in ibrutinib-treated CLL. Study in general: Outcomes included some 24 partial and 2 complete responses; after median about 5.5 years, roughly 14 stayed remitted and 12 progressed.

Remarks on this clone: The antigen remains unidentified.

Trimming removed 6 bases at V and 3 bases at J, with 11 bases between. This CDR3 region has 13 residues. The germline CDR1 and CDR2 sequences are LNHDA and SQIVND (reference sequence). The protocol was immunoSEQ multiplex PCR, while the TCRdb copy is restricted to in-frame clones and leaves out a portion. The sample has some 81,000 clones, around 79% seen once. Whole-study findings and limits: Clonality climbed at ibrutinib response, then dropped toward baseline at progression. Exceeding age-matched healthy donors, baseline clonality also tracked the counts of circulating CD8+ T cells.

Genomic DNA for TCR beta libraries, around 2.1 micrograms, came from cryopreserved PBMCs. The chain is built from TRBV19 and TRBJ2-5; the D gene is possibly TRBD2 (6 bases). The origin of this receptor is a human donor with chronic lymphocytic leukemia. Specimen: PBMCs, collected after 12 months of ibrutinib treatment. CDR3 sequence reads: CASRGTGEETQYF. CDR3 DNA sequence: TGTGCCAGTAGAGGGACGGGGGAAGAGACCCAGTACTTC.